This T cell receptor (beta chain) emerged from a study of spatial heterogeneity in lung cancer. The CDR3 extends over 14 amino acids. Between the trimmed V and J ends, which lost 5 bases and 1 base, there was a span of 11 bases. TCRdb analysed the 5' RACE reads with MiXCR anew, one entry per CDR3 protein. The sample holds more than 80,000 distinct CDR3 sequences, around 12% seen once. Time point reported: sample taken at primary tumor resection. This TCR derives from a male donor with early-stage non-small cell lung cancer. Sequences were derived from PBMCs, sampled at surgery. This chain uses TRBV12-3 or TRBV12-4 with TRBJ2-5, with D possibly being TRBD2 (6 bases). CDR3: CASSPRTIQETQYF. The CDR3 DNA reads as TGTGCCAGCAGTCCCCGGACTATCCAAGAGACCCAGTACTTC.